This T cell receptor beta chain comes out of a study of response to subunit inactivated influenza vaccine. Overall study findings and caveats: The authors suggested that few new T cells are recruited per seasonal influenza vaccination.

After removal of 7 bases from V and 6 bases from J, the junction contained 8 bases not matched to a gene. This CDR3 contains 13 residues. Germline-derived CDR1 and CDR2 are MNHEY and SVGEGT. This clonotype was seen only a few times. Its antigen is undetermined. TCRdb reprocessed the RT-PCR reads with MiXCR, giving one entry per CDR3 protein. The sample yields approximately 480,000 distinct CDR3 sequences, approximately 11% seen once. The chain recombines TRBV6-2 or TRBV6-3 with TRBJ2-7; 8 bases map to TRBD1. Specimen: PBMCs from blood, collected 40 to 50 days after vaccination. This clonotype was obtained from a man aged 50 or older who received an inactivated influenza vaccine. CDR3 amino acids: CASKRTGPLEQYF. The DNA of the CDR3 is TGTGCCAGCAAGCGGACAGGGCCACTCGAGCAGTACTTC.